One sample yielded the 13 T cell receptor beta chains listed below, sequenced in a study of T cells in Graves' hyperthyroidism and ophthalmopathy. TCR beta CDR3 regions were amplified from RNA. The primer set for the first-round RT-PCR of the TCR CDR3 was HTBI. A single record per CDR3 protein comes from TCRdb applying MiXCR to the multiplex PCR reads. Found here are 500,000 to 750,000 distinct CDR3 sequences, 46% of them singletons; the top ten hold around 7.7%. Sample: peripheral blood or thyroid tissue (not recorded which). The origin of the receptors is a woman younger than 35 with Graves' hyperthyroidism.

V usage is TRBV7-2 and J usage is TRBJ2-3; 7 nucleotides align to TRBD2. J was trimmed by 3 bases and V by 1 base; bases with no gene match: 7. The V gene's germline CDR1 is SGHTA and CDR2 FQGNSA. This CDR3 comprises 16 residues. CDR3 bases: TGTGCCAGCAGCTTAGGTCGCGGGAGTAGGACAGATACGCAGTATTTT. It yields the protein CASSLGRGSRTDTQYF.

The chain has TRBV12-3 or TRBV12-4 and TRBJ1-6; the D gene is possibly TRBD1 (5 bases). The CDR3 runs to 16 residues. The germline V and J ends were trimmed by 10 bases and 7 bases, with 23 bases remaining between them. The CDR3 sequence is CATSRRPGGQNSPLHF. Written as DNA, the CDR3 is TGTGCCACTTCGCGGAGGCCCGGGGGTCAGAATTCACCCCTCCACTTT.

This clonotype was counted a single time. The chain recombines TRBV29-1 with TRBJ1-1; D possibly corresponds to TRBD1 (5 bases). This CDR3 has 14 amino acids. V lost 4 bases and J 8 bases, leaving 20 bases between the germline ends. Looked up from germline, CDR1 is SQVTM and CDR2 is ANQGSEA. The CDR3 region has the DNA TGCAGCGTTGCCGGGACTAGCGGGAGGGCCGAAGCTTTCTTT. Translation: CSVAGTSGRAEAFF.

The chain is built from TRBV7-9 and TRBJ1-1; 10 bases line up with TRBD1. With V trimmed by 4 bases and J by 11 bases, 4 bases remained unmatched. The CDR3 extends over 12 amino acids. Germline V gene lookup returns CDR1 SEHNR and CDR2 FQNEAQ (reference sequence). CDR3 sequence reads: CASSSRTGGAFF. The CDR3 coding sequence is TGTGCCAGCAGCTCACGGACAGGGGGGGCTTTCTTT.

Ten or more counts support this clonotype. CDR3 DNA: TGCGCCAGCAGCGCCGGACAGGGCTCCACCTACGAGCAGTACTTC. Its translation: CASSAGQGSTYEQYF. V is TRBV5-1 and J is TRBJ2-7; 8 bases align to TRBD1. This CDR3 is 15 amino acids long. Trimming removed 4 bases from V and 2 bases from J; junction bases left unmatched: 8. Germline V gives CDR1 SGHRS, CDR2 YFSETQ.

J is TRBJ1-5 and V is TRBV7-3; the D gene is possibly TRBD1 (6 bases). This CDR3 is 16 amino acids long. Germline V gene lookup returns CDR1 SGHTA and CDR2 FQGTGA. Trimming took 8 bases from V and 8 from J, leaving 25 bases between them. CDR3: CASSPGGRGGTEPQHF. The CDR3 nucleotides read TGTGCCAGCTCACCCGGGGGGCGCGGGGGGACGGAGCCCCAGCATTTT.

With respect to this clonotype: This may come from a read error, since a much larger clone is one base off. In this CDR3 the conserved last residue, phenylalanine or tryptophan, is missing, so a read error is likely. V and J are TRBV7-6 and TRBJ1-1; D is perhaps TRBD1 (6 bases). CDR1 and CDR2 from the germline V gene are SGHVS and FNYEAQ. CDR3 length: 16 amino acids. Trimming left V 5 bases short and J 4 bases short, with 20 bases between. CDR3 sequence (DNA): TGTGCCAGCAGCCAATCAGGGGTACGGAAGTTCACTGAAGCTTTCATT. Translated, it gives CASSQSGVRKFTEAFI.

The sample holds many counts of this clonotype. The V gene is TRBV4-2, the J gene TRBJ1-6, with D uncertain. This CDR3 region has 14 residues. The V end was cut by 3 bases, the J end by 7 bases, with 10 bases between. Germline CDR1 and CDR2: LGHNA and YNFKEQ. The CDR3 nucleotides read TGTGCCAGCAGCCAGAATGACCGGAATTCACCCCTCCACTTT. It specifies CASSQNDRNSPLHF.

This clonotype has just one count. J is TRBJ1-5 and V is TRBV6-5; D might be TRBD1 (5 bases). The CDR3 loop spans 15 amino acids. Looked up from germline, CDR1 is MNHEY and CDR2 is SVGAGI. With 5 bases removed from V and 11 bases from J, the gap between germline ends came to 22 bases. The CDR3 reads CASSPLTSGQETQHF. The CDR3 coding sequence is TGTGCCAGCAGTCCCTTGACTAGCGGACAAGAGACCCAGCATTTT.

The chain uses TRBV14 and TRBJ2-5, with 9 bases aligning to TRBD1. Germline values: CDR1 SGHDN, CDR2 FVKESK. The trim removed 4 bases at V and 4 bases at J, leaving 10 bases unmatched. The CDR3 is made up of 16 amino acids. The CDR3 loop reads CASSPTDRGGGETQYF. For the CDR3, the DNA is TGTGCCAGCAGCCCGACGGACAGGGGTGGGGGAGAGACCCAGTACTTC.

This clonotype has only a few counts. The gene calls are TRBV6-5 and TRBJ2-7; D not certain. Trimming took 5 bases from V and 3 from J, leaving 14 bases between them. CDR3 length: 14 amino acids. Germline values: CDR1 MNHEY, CDR2 SVGAGI. The CDR3 spells CASSHGRQSYEQYF. CDR3 DNA sequence: TGTGCCAGCAGTCACGGCAGGCAGAGCTACGAGCAGTACTTC.

The chain uses TRBV12-3 or TRBV12-4 and TRBJ1-4; no reliable D call. V lost 6 bases to trimming and J lost 0 bases, with 17 bases between them. CDR3 size: 17 residues. CDR3 residues: CASSQVGLASTNEKLFF. The CDR3 coding sequence is TGTGCCAGCAGCCAAGTCGGACTAGCGTCAACTAATGAAAAACTGTTTTTT.

This clonotype has only a few counts. The CDR3 coding sequence is TGTGCCACCAGCAGTAATCAACAGAGCGGGAGGGCCGGTTCCTACAATGAGCAGTTCTTC. Translating gives CATSSNQQSGRAGSYNEQFF. J is TRBJ2-1 and V is TRBV15, with 10 bases matching TRBD2. This CDR3 is 20 amino acids long. The V gene end was trimmed by 3 bases and the J gene end by 1 base; junction bases not matched to a gene: 15. The germline V gene encodes CDR1 LNHNV and CDR2 YYDKDF (reference sequence).